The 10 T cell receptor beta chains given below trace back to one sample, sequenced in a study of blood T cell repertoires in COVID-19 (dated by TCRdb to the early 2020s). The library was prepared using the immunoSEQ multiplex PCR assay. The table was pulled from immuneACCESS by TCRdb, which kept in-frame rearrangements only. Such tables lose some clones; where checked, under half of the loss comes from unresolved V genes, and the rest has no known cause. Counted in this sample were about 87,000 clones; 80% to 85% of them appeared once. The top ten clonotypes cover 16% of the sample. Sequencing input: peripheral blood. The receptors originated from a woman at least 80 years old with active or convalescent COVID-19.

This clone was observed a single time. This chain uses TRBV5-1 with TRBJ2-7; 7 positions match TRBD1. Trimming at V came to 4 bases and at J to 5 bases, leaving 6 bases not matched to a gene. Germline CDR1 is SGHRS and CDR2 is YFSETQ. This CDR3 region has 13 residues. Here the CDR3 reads CASSPQGFDEQYF. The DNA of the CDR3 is TGCGCCAGCAGCCCACAGGGGTTCGACGAGCAGTACTTC.

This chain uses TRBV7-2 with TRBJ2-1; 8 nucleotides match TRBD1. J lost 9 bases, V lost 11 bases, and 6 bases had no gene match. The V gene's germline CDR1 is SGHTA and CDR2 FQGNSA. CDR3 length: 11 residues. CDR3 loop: CAGQGASEQFF. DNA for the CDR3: TGTGCCGGCCAGGGGGCGAGTGAGCAGTTCTTC.

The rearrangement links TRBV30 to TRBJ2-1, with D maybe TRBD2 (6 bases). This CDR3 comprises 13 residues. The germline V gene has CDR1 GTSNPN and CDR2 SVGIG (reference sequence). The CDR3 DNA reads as TGTGCTGGCGCTAGCGTCTCCTACAATGAGCAGTTCTTC. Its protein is CAGASVSYNEQFF.

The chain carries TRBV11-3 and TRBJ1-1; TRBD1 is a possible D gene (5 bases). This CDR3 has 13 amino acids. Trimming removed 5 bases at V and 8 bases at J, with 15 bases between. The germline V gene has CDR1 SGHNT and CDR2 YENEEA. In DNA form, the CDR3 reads TGTGCCAGCAGCAGAGAAGGTAGGACAGAAGCTTTCTTT. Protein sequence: CASSREGRTEAFF.

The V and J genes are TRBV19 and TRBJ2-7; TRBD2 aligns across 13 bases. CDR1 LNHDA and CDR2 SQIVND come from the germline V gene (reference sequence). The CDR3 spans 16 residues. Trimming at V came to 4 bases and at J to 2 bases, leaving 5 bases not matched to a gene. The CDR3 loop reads CASSTSGTSGTYEQYF. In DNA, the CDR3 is TGTGCCAGTAGTACGTCCGGGACTAGCGGGACCTACGAGCAGTACTTC.

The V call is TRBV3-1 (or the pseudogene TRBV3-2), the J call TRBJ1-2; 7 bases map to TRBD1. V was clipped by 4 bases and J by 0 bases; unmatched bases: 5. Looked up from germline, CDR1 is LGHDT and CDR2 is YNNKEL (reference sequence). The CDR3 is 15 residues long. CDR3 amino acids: CASSRDRAPNYGYTF. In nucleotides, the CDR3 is TGTGCCAGCAGCCGAGACAGGGCGCCTAACTATGGCTACACCTTC.

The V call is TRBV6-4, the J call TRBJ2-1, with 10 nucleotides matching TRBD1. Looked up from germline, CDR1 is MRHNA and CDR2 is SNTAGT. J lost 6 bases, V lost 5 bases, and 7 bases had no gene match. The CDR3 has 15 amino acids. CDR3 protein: CASSPGTGEINEQFF. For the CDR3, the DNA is TGTGCCAGCAGTCCCGGGACAGGGGAAATCAATGAGCAGTTCTTC.

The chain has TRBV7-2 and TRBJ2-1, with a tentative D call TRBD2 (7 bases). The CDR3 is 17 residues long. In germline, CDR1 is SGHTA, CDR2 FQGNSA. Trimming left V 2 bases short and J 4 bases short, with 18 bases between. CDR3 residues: CASSLRGATSFYNEQFF. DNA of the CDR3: TGTGCCAGCAGCTTACGGGGGGCCACATCCTTTTACAATGAGCAGTTCTTC.

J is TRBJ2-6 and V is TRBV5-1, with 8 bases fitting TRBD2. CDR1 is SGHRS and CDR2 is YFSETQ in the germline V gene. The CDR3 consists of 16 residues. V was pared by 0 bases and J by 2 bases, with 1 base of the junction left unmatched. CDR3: CASSLGSGAGANVLTF. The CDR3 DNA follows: TGCGCCAGCAGCTTGGGTAGCGGGGCTGGGGCCAACGTCCTGACTTTC.

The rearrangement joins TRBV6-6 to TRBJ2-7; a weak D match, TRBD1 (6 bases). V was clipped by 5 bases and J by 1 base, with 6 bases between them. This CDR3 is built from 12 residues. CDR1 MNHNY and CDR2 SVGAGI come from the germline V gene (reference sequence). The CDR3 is CASSGQSYEQYF. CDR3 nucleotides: TGTGCCAGCAGTGGACAGTCCTACGAGCAGTACTTC.